These T cell receptor beta chains were read from a single sample in a study of Ad26.COV2.S vaccination and SARS-CoV-2 variants. Some clones are missing from TCRdb's copy, which holds only in-frame ones; the method was immunoSEQ multiplex PCR. The sample holds just over 350,000 clones, 70% to 90% seen once. The specimen was peripheral blood, collected in a trial of Ad26.COV2.S vaccine versus placebo. The source of these receptors is a person between 18 and 65 years old who received the Ad26.COV2.S COVID-19 vaccine or a placebo. Each CDR3 is given without its conserved first and last residue. The order of the fields is D gene, J gene, V gene, CDR3 protein. A D gene is named only where the DNA matches it firmly.

d_gene: -
j_gene: TRBJ2-7
v_gene: TRBV4-3
CDR3aa: ASSQGRGGAHYEQY

d_gene: -
j_gene: TRBJ1-4
v_gene: TRBV29-1
CDR3aa: SAQATNEKLF

d_gene: -
j_gene: TRBJ1-6
v_gene: TRBV2
CDR3aa: ASSETYSSPLGNSPLH

d_gene: TRBD1
j_gene: TRBJ1-2
v_gene: TRBV27
CDR3aa: ASSLGTGIYGYT

d_gene: -
j_gene: TRBJ1-1
v_gene: TRBV7-9
CDR3aa: ASSLGRSRTNTEAF

d_gene: TRBD2
j_gene: TRBJ2-2
v_gene: TRBV5-4
CDR3aa: ASGSGLAGEKTGELF

d_gene: -
j_gene: TRBJ1-3
v_gene: TRBV3-1/TRBV3-2
CDR3aa: ASSHLLRGSGNTIY

d_gene: TRBD1
j_gene: TRBJ2-5
v_gene: TRBV3-1/TRBV3-2
CDR3aa: ASSSRTGQETQY

d_gene: -
j_gene: TRBJ2-7
v_gene: TRBV25-1
CDR3aa: ASRNTYEQY

d_gene: -
j_gene: TRBJ1-2
v_gene: TRBV27
CDR3aa: ASSPRERVYGYT

d_gene: TRBD1
j_gene: TRBJ1-2
v_gene: TRBV2
CDR3aa: ASSRDRGVGSSPHGYT

d_gene: -
j_gene: TRBJ1-6
v_gene: TRBV2
CDR3aa: ASSEGTQNSPLH

d_gene: -
j_gene: TRBJ1-1
v_gene: TRBV28
CDR3aa: ASSQGQGFAAEAF

d_gene: -
j_gene: TRBJ1-1
v_gene: TRBV13
CDR3aa: ASSFWAEGMNTEAF

d_gene: -
j_gene: TRBJ2-5
v_gene: TRBV3-1/TRBV3-2
CDR3aa: ASSLRQPQETQY

d_gene: TRBD1
j_gene: TRBJ1-2
v_gene: TRBV24-1
CDR3aa: ATSDVPGQGLSPNYGYT

d_gene: -
j_gene: TRBJ1-5
v_gene: TRBV10-3
CDR3aa: AISQNRDGQPQH

d_gene: -
j_gene: TRBJ2-5
v_gene: TRBV3-1/TRBV3-2
CDR3aa: ASSQERRVKTQY

d_gene: TRBD1
j_gene: TRBJ1-5
v_gene: TRBV6-1
CDR3aa: ASSDKTGRDGGQPQH

d_gene: -
j_gene: TRBJ2-3
v_gene: TRBV28
CDR3aa: ASSVTRTQY

d_gene: -
j_gene: TRBJ2-3
v_gene: TRBV18
CDR3aa: ASSPPSALNTQY

d_gene: -
j_gene: TRBJ2-4
v_gene: TRBV6-5
CDR3aa: ASSYAGLRDIQY

d_gene: -
j_gene: TRBJ2-3
v_gene: TRBV5-1
CDR3aa: ASSLDGSSNTDTQY

d_gene: TRBD1
j_gene: TRBJ1-6
v_gene: TRBV20-1
CDR3aa: SASGSGQNPLH

d_gene: -
j_gene: TRBJ1-4
v_gene: TRBV5-1
CDR3aa: ASSLVGAGTNEKLF

d_gene: TRBD2
j_gene: TRBJ2-1
v_gene: TRBV6-4
CDR3aa: ASSEGLAGGYEQF

d_gene: -
j_gene: TRBJ2-7
v_gene: TRBV12-3/TRBV12-4
CDR3aa: ASSPSYEQY

d_gene: TRBD2
j_gene: TRBJ2-7
v_gene: TRBV28
CDR3aa: ASSLGVAGGYEQY

d_gene: TRBD2
j_gene: TRBJ2-7
v_gene: TRBV13
CDR3aa: ASSLPREGRDEQY

d_gene: -
j_gene: TRBJ1-5
v_gene: TRBV6-4
CDR3aa: ASSAQWPHQPQH

d_gene: -
j_gene: TRBJ2-5
v_gene: TRBV10-1
CDR3aa: ASSERVDQETQY

d_gene: -
j_gene: TRBJ2-1
v_gene: TRBV4-3
CDR3aa: ASSLEAGYSYNEQF

d_gene: TRBD1
j_gene: TRBJ2-4
v_gene: TRBV19
CDR3aa: ASSIPPGQGRVLAKNIQY

d_gene: -
j_gene: TRBJ1-2
v_gene: TRBV5-4
CDR3aa: ASSLGVGPEDGYT

d_gene: -
j_gene: TRBJ2-1
v_gene: TRBV7-9
CDR3aa: ASSLAQGLYNEQF

d_gene: TRBD1
j_gene: TRBJ1-1
v_gene: TRBV6-5
CDR3aa: ASSYTTGGRAF

d_gene: TRBD2
j_gene: TRBJ2-1
v_gene: TRBV19
CDR3aa: ASTYLATAQARGGRGSYNEQF

d_gene: TRBD2
j_gene: TRBJ2-7
v_gene: TRBV5-6
CDR3aa: ASSVQAGGLYEQY

d_gene: TRBD2
j_gene: TRBJ2-2
v_gene: TRBV28
CDR3aa: ASSSSGGRAVGELF

d_gene: TRBD1
j_gene: TRBJ1-2
v_gene: TRBV3-1/TRBV3-2
CDR3aa: ASSQEWATGFDGYT

d_gene: TRBD1
j_gene: TRBJ2-7
v_gene: TRBV7-2
CDR3aa: ASRPRGHTYEQY

d_gene: -
j_gene: TRBJ1-2
v_gene: TRBV5-1
CDR3aa: ASRPTQGNGYT

d_gene: TRBD2
j_gene: TRBJ2-3
v_gene: TRBV29-1
CDR3aa: SGGASGNSDTQY

d_gene: -
j_gene: TRBJ1-3
v_gene: TRBV6-5
CDR3aa: ASSYDRSSLGNTIY

d_gene: -
j_gene: TRBJ2-3
v_gene: TRBV28
CDR3aa: ASSPVGPADTQY

d_gene: -
j_gene: TRBJ2-7
v_gene: TRBV24-1
CDR3aa: APRGREQY

d_gene: -
j_gene: TRBJ1-2
v_gene: TRBV29-1
CDR3aa: SVEGTFGGYT

d_gene: -
j_gene: TRBJ2-3
v_gene: TRBV7-2
CDR3aa: ASSFQRDTQY

d_gene: -
j_gene: TRBJ2-2
v_gene: TRBV6-5
CDR3aa: ASEGNTGELF

d_gene: TRBD2
j_gene: TRBJ2-1
v_gene: TRBV27
CDR3aa: ASSSGTSVTYNEQF

d_gene: TRBD1
j_gene: TRBJ2-7
v_gene: TRBV27
CDR3aa: ASSFPGQGTYEQY

d_gene: -
j_gene: TRBJ2-2
v_gene: TRBV6-5
CDR3aa: ASSSSGAGELF

d_gene: -
j_gene: TRBJ1-2
v_gene: TRBV6-5
CDR3aa: ASSYVGGAGYGYT

d_gene: -
j_gene: TRBJ1-3
v_gene: TRBV9
CDR3aa: ASSVGPPGNTIY

d_gene: TRBD1
j_gene: TRBJ2-1
v_gene: TRBV10-3
CDR3aa: AISEDTGQNNEQF

d_gene: TRBD2
j_gene: TRBJ2-1
v_gene: TRBV7-8
CDR3aa: ASSMGLAGGQKYNEQF

d_gene: -
j_gene: TRBJ2-3
v_gene: TRBV5-1
CDR3aa: ASSLFRGDTDTQY

d_gene: TRBD1
j_gene: TRBJ1-4
v_gene: TRBV2
CDR3aa: ASRGQGWDEKLF

d_gene: -
j_gene: TRBJ2-5
v_gene: TRBV5-1
CDR3aa: ASSLLGDRGETQY